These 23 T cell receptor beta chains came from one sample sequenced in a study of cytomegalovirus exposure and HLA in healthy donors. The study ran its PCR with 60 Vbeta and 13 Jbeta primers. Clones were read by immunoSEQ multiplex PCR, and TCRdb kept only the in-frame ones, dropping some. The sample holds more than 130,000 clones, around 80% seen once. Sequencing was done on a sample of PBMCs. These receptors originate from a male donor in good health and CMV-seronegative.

CDR3 sequence (DNA): TGTGCCAGTTCCCTGGGGGCCATGAACACTGAAGCTTTCTTT. Amino acids: CASSLGAMNTEAFF. The rearrangement uses TRBV19 and TRBJ1-1; tentative D call: TRBD1 (6 bases). This CDR3 has 14 residues. Trimming pared 8 bases from V and 0 bases from J, leaving 13 bases between. Germline V CDR1 and CDR2: LNHDA, SQIVND (reference sequence). The whole variable domain, filled in from reference TRBV19 and TRBJ1-1, reads DGGITQSPKYLFRKEGQNVTLSCEQNLNHDAMYWYRQDPGQGLRLIYYSQIVNDFQKGDIAEGYSVSREKKESFPLTVTSAQKNPTAFYLCASSLGAMNTEAFFGQGTRLTVV.

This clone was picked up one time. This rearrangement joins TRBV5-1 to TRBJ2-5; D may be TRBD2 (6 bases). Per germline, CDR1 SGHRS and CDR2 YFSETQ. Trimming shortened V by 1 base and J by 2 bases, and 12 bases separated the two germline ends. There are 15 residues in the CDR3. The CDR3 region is CASSLIGGFQETQYF. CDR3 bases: TGCGCCAGCAGCTTGATCGGAGGGTTTCAAGAGACCCAGTACTTC.

This chain's CDR3 is CAISGGAGGYNEQFF. The CDR3 coding sequence is TGTGCCATCAGTGGCGGGGCAGGGGGTTACAATGAGCAGTTCTTC. The genes are TRBV10-3 and TRBJ2-1, with D perhaps matching TRBD1 (7 bases). This CDR3 contains 15 residues. The V end lost 4 bases, the J end lost 4 bases, and 14 bases lay between the germline ends. The germline V gene encodes CDR1 ENHRY and CDR2 SYGVKD.

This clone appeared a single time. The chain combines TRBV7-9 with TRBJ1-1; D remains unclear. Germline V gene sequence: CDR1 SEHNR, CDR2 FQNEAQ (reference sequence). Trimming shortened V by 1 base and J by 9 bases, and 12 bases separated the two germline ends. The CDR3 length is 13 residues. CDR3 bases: TGTGCCAGCAGCTTAGTAACCCGGAGCCAAGCTTTCTTT. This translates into CASSLVTRSQAFF.

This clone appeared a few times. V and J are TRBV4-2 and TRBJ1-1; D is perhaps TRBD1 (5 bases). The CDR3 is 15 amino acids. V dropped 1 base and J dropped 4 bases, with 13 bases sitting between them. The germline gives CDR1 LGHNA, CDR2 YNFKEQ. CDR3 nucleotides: TGTGCCAGCAGCCAAGGGTCGGGGGGTTTCACTGAAGCTTTCTTT. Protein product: CASSQGSGGFTEAFF.

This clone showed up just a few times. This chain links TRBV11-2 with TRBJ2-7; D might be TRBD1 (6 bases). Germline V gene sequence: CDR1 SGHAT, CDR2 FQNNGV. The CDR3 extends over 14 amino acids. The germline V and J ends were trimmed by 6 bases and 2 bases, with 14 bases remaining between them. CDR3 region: CASRRQALTYEQYF. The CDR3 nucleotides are TGTGCCAGCAGGCGACAGGCCTTGACCTACGAGCAGTACTTC. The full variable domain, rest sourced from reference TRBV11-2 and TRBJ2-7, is EAGVAQSPRYKIIEKRQSVAFWCNPISGHATLYWYQQILGQGPKLLIQFQNNGVVDDSQLPKDRFSAERLKGVDSTLKIQPAKLEDSAVYLCASRRQALTYEQYFGPGTRLTVT.

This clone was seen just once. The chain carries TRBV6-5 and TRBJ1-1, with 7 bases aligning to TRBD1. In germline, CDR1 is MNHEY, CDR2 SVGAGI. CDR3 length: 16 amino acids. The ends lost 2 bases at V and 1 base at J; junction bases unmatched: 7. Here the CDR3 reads CASSYTLTGWNTEAFF. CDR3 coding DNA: TGTGCCAGCAGTTACACGTTGACAGGGTGGAACACTGAAGCTTTCTTT.

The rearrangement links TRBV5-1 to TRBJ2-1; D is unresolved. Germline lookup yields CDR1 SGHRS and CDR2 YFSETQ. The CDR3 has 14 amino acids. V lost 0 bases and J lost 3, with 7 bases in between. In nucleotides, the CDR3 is TGCGCCAGCAGCTTGGCGGAGTACTACAATGAGCAGTTCTTC. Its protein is CASSLAEYYNEQFF.

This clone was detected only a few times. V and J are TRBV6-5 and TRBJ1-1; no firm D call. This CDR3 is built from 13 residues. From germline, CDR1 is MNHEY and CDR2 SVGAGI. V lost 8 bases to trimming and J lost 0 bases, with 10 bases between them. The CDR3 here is CASGITVNTEAFF. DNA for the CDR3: TGTGCCAGCGGCATAACAGTGAACACTGAAGCTTTCTTT.

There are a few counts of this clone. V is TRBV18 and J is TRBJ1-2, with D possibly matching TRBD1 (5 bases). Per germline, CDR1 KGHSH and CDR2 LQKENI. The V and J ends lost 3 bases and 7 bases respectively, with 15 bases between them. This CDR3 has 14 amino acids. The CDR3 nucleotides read TGTGCCAGCTCACCTTCATCCGGGGGATTTGGCTACACCTTC. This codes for CASSPSSGGFGYTF.

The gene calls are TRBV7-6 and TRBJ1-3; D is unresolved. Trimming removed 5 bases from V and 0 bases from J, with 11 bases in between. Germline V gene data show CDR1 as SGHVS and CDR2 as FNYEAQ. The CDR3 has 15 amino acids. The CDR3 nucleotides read TGTGCCAGCAGCCCGCGACATAGCTCTGGAAACACCATATATTTT. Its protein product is CASSPRHSSGNTIYF.

CDR3 bases: TGTGCCTGGAGTGGGGGCGACTATGGCTACACCTTC. Residues: CAWSGGDYGYTF. The chain combines TRBV30 with TRBJ1-2, with D tentatively TRBD1 (5 bases). V shed 1 base and J shed 3 bases, with 6 bases lying between them. The CDR3 spans 12 residues. The germline V gene has CDR1 GTSNPN and CDR2 SVGIG (reference sequence). The entire variable domain, with the rest obtained from reference TRBV30 and TRBJ1-2, is as follows: SQTIHQWPATLVQPVGSPLSLECTVEGTSNPNLYWYRQAAGRGLQLLFYSVGIGQISSEVPQNLSASRPQDRQFILSSKKLLLSDSGFYLCAWSGGDYGYTFGSGTRLTVV.

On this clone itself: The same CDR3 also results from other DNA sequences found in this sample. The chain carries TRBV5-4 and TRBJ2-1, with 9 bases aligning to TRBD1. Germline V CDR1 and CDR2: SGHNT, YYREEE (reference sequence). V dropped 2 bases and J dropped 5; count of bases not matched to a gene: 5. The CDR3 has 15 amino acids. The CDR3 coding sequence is TGTGCCAGCAGCTTTTCCGGGACAGGGAACAATGAGCAGTTCTTC. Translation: CASSFSGTGNNEQFF.

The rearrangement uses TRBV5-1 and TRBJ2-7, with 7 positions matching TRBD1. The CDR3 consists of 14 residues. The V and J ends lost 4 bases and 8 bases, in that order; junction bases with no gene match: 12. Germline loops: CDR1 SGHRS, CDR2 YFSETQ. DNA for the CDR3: TGCGCCAGCAGCGCCACCCGGCAGGGGGTTCAGCAGTACTTC. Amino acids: CASSATRQGVQQYF.

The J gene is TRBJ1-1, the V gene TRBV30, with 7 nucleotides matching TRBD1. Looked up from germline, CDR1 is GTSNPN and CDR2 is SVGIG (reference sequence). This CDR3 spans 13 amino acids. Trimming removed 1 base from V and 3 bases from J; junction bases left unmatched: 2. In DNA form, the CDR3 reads TGTGCCTGGAGTGGTCAGGGGGACACTGAAGCTTTCTTT. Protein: CAWSGQGDTEAFF.

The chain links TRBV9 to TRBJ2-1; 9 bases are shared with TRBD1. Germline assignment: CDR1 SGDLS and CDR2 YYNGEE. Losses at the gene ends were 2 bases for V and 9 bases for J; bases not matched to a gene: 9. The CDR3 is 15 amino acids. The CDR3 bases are TGTGCCAGCAGCGTCTCGGGGGGACAGGGTAGTGAGCAGTTCTTC. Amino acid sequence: CASSVSGGQGSEQFF.

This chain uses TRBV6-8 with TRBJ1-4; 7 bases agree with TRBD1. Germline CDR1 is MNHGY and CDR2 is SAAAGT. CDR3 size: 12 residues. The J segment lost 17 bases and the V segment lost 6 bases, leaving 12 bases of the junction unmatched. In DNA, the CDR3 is TGTGCCAGCAGGCTACGGACAGGCCTTGTCTTTTTT. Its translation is CASRLRTGLVFF.

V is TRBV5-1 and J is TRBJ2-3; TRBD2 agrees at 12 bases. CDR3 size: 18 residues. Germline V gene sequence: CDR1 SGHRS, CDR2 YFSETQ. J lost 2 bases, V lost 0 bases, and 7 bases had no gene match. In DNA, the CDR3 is TGCGCCAGCAGCTTGGGGGGGACTAGCGGGTCTTTCACAGATACGCAGTATTTT. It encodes CASSLGGTSGSFTDTQYF.

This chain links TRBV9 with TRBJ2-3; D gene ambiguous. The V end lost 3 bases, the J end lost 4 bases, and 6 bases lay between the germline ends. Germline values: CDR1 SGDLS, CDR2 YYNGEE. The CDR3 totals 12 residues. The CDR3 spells CASSAEADTQYF. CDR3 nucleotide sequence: TGTGCCAGCAGCGCTGAGGCAGATACGCAGTATTTT.

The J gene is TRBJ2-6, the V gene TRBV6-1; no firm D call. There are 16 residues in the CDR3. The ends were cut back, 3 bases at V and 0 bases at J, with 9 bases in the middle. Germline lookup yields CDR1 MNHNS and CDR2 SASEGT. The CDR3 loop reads CASSDPGSSGANVLTF. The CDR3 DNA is TGTGCCAGCAGTGATCCGGGTAGCTCTGGGGCCAACGTCCTGACTTTC.

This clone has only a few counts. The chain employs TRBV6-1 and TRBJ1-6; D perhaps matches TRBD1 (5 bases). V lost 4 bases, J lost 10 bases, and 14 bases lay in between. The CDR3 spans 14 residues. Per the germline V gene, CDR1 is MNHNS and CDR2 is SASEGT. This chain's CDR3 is CASSVGFTGSPLHF. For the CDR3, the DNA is TGTGCCAGCAGTGTGGGATTTACAGGATCACCCCTCCACTTT.

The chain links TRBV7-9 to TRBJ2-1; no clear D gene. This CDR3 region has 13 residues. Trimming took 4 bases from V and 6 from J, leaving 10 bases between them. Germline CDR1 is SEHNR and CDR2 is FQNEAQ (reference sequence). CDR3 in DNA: TGTGCCAGCAGCTCCTATCGATTCAATGAGCAGTTCTTC. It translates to CASSSYRFNEQFF. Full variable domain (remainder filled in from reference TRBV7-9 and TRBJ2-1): DTGVSQNPRHKITKRGQNVTFRCDPISEHNRLYWYRQTLGQGPEFLTYFQNEAQLEKSRLLSDRFSAERPKGSFSTLEIQRTEQGDSAMYLCASSSYRFNEQFFGPGTRLTVL.

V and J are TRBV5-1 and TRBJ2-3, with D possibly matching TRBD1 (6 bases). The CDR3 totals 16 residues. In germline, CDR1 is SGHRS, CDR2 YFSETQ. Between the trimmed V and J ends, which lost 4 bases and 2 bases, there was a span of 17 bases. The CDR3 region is CASSRTVGDPTDTQYF. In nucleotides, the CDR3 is TGCGCCAGCAGCCGGACAGTGGGGGACCCCACAGATACGCAGTATTTT.